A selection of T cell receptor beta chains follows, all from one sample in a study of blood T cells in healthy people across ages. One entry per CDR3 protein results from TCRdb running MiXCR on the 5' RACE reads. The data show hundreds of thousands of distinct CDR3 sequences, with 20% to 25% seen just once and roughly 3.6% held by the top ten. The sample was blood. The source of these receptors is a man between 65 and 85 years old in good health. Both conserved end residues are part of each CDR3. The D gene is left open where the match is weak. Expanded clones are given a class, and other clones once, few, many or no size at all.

TGTGCCAGCAGTCCCACGGTGACGACGCAGTATTTT	CASSPTVTTQYF	NA	TRBJ2-3	TRBV12-3/TRBV12-4	NA
TGTGCCAGCAGTGAATCAGCCTATGGCTACACCTTC	CASSESAYGYTF	NA	TRBJ1-2	TRBV6-1	few
TGTGCCAGCAGCTTAAGCGCAGGGAGGACCACAGATACGCAGTATTTT	CASSLSAGRTTDTQYF	NA	TRBJ2-3	TRBV7-2	NA
TGCAGCGCTGGCGGTGAAGCTTTCTTT	CSAGGEAFF	NA	TRBJ1-1	TRBV29-1	few
TGTGCCAGCAGTAACCGGGACAGGTTCGACGAGCAGTACTTC	CASSNRDRFDEQYF	TRBD1	TRBJ2-7	TRBV27	once
TGCAGCGTGGGACAGGGGTGGAATCAGCCCCAGCATTTT	CSVGQGWNQPQHF	TRBD1	TRBJ1-5	TRBV29-1	NA
TGTGCTAGCAGCTTAGAGGGCAGCCCCGGGGAGCTGTTTTTT	CASSLEGSPGELFF	NA	TRBJ2-2	TRBV7-7	few
TGCAGCGTTGATTTGGGGGTCGGTGAAAAACTGTTTTTT	CSVDLGVGEKLFF	NA	TRBJ1-4	TRBV29-1	NA
TGTGCCAGCAGTGACTCGGCTAGCGGGAGTGCAGATACGCAGTATTTT	CASSDSASGSADTQYF	TRBD2	TRBJ2-3	TRBV6-4	NA
TGTGCCACCAGCAGACCCTTATCGGAGCAGTTCTTC	CATSRPLSEQFF	NA	TRBJ2-1	TRBV15	few
TGTGCCAGCAGCAAAGGGCCTAGCGGGACCAATGAGCAGTTCTTC	CASSKGPSGTNEQFF	NA	TRBJ2-1	TRBV21-1	many
TGTGCCAGCAGTTCCCGGACAGGGGCGGCGGCTAATGAAAAACTGTTTTTT	CASSSRTGAAANEKLFF	TRBD1	TRBJ1-4	TRBV6-2/TRBV6-3	NA
TGTGCCAGTCTATCAGGGGACCCTGGGGCCAACGTCCTGACTTTC	CASLSGDPGANVLTF	NA	TRBJ2-6	TRBV28	few
TGTGCCAGCAGCTTTCCGGGACTAGAATCCTACGAGCAGTACTTC	CASSFPGLESYEQYF	TRBD2	TRBJ2-7	TRBV7-8	few
TGCGCCAGCAGCCCACAGGGGGCTATTCAGTACTTC	CASSPQGAIQYF	TRBD1	TRBJ2-5	TRBV5-1	NA
TGTGCCAGCAGTTTAAAAGTTAGCAATCAGCCCCAGCATTTT	CASSLKVSNQPQHF	NA	TRBJ1-5	TRBV27	NA
TGTGCCAGCAGCCGACCGGGATCGAACACAGATACGCAGTATTTT	CASSRPGSNTDTQYF	NA	TRBJ2-3	TRBV14	NA
TGTGCCAGCAGCCAAGGAGCGGGAGGGCCCGGAAACATTCAGTACTTC	CASSQGAGGPGNIQYF	TRBD2	TRBJ2-4	TRBV4-2	NA
TGTGCCAGCTCACCTCGGGCAGGAAGAGATACCGGGGAGCTGTTTTTT	CASSPRAGRDTGELFF	NA	TRBJ2-2	TRBV18	NA
TGTGCCAGCAGCCCGTTTCGGAGCGACACCATATATTTT	CASSPFRSDTIYF	NA	TRBJ1-3	TRBV4-2	many
TGTGCCAGCACCGGGACCCCACTGAGAGCAGATACGCAGTATTTT	CASTGTPLRADTQYF	NA	TRBJ2-3	TRBV12-3/TRBV12-4	NA
TGTGCCAGCAGTTATAGAGGTAGCGTACGGACTGAAGCTTTCTTT	CASSYRGSVRTEAFF	NA	TRBJ1-1	TRBV12-3/TRBV12-4	NA
TGTGCCAGCAGCCCTCGGTCGGAGCGGGACGTCTCCAATGAGCAGTTCTTC	CASSPRSERDVSNEQFF	TRBD2	TRBJ2-1	TRBV7-9	NA
TGTGCCAGCAGTTTAACCTGGCTTCAAGAGACCCAGTACTTC	CASSLTWLQETQYF	NA	TRBJ2-5	TRBV27	NA
TGTGCTAGCAGCTTATATCGGGGCGAGGACAGGGGGGAAGAGACCCAGTACTTC	CASSLYRGEDRGEETQYF	TRBD1	TRBJ2-5	TRBV7-7	few
TGTGCCAGCTCACCGATAGGAGGGCCTGAGTTCTTC	CASSPIGGPEFF	NA	TRBJ2-5	TRBV18	few
TGTGCCAGCAGCTTTGGCGGGAGTGTCGATGAGCAGTTCTTC	CASSFGGSVDEQFF	TRBD2	TRBJ2-1	TRBV9	NA
TGTGCCAGCAGTACCGGGACAGGGCCTTACTACGAGCAGTACTTC	CASSTGTGPYYEQYF	TRBD1	TRBJ2-7	TRBV6-5	NA
TGTGCCAGCAGCTTTTCGGGGGCAAGGAAGGAGACCCAGTACTTC	CASSFSGARKETQYF	NA	TRBJ2-5	TRBV7-2	NA
TGTGCCAGCAGTTTAGAGGGGGTGGGGAGCACAGATACGCAGTATTTT	CASSLEGVGSTDTQYF	NA	TRBJ2-3	TRBV28	few
TGTGCCAGCAGCCACGGACTAGCGGAGACCCAGTACTTC	CASSHGLAETQYF	TRBD2	TRBJ2-5	TRBV14	few
TGCAGTGCCAACAGGGCTGGGCTCCAAGAGACCCAGTACTTC	CSANRAGLQETQYF	NA	TRBJ2-5	TRBV20-1	few
TGTGCCACCAGCAGAGATCGCCTTTCAAGTGAGCCCCAGTACTTC	CATSRDRLSSEPQYF	NA	TRBJ2-5	TRBV15	few
TGTGCCAGCAGTCACGGACAGGGGGGTGGCTACACCTTC	CASSHGQGGGYTF	TRBD1	TRBJ1-2	TRBV12-3/TRBV12-4	few
TGCGCCAGCCGAAGAGGACAGGCTTTTAATGAGCAGTTCTTC	CASRRGQAFNEQFF	TRBD1	TRBJ2-1	TRBV5-1	few
TGTGCCAGCAGTTTACCCCCGGGACAGCGAGCTTTCTTT	CASSLPPGQRAFF	TRBD1	TRBJ1-1	TRBV12-3/TRBV12-4	NA
TGTGCCAGCAGCTTGGGCGGGAGAGAGCAAGATACGCAGTATTTT	CASSLGGREQDTQYF	TRBD2	TRBJ2-3	TRBV5-6	NA
TGCAGTGCTAGGGGTCCGGGCGTCGGGGAGCTGTTTTTT	CSARGPGVGELFF	NA	TRBJ2-2	TRBV20-1	few
TGCAGTGCTAGAGGAGGGGGGACAGGGTATCAAGAGACCCAGTACTTC	CSARGGGTGYQETQYF	TRBD1	TRBJ2-5	TRBV20-1	few
TGTGCCAGCAGTTACTTAGGGTGGGAAGACGACTACAAGCAGTACTTC	CASSYLGWEDDYKQYF	NA	TRBJ2-7	TRBV6-6	NA
TGCAGCGTTGAAGGGGACAGACAAGAGACCCAGTACTTC	CSVEGDRQETQYF	TRBD1	TRBJ2-5	TRBV29-1	few
TGTGCCAGCAGGTCAGCGGGAGGGTGGGATGGGAGGTTCTTC	CASRSAGGWDGRFF	TRBD2	TRBJ2-1	TRBV7-3	NA
TGTGCCATCAGGGAGGGGGAAGAGACCCAGTACTTC	CAIREGEETQYF	NA	TRBJ2-5	TRBV10-3	NA
TGCAGCGTTGAAGATCGAGCGCCCGAAGGGCTCGAGCAGTACTTC	CSVEDRAPEGLEQYF	NA	TRBJ2-7	TRBV29-1	few
TGCAGCGTTGATTGGGGAGAGGATGTCAATGAGCAGTTCTTC	CSVDWGEDVNEQFF	NA	TRBJ2-1	TRBV29-1	NA